The 30 T cell receptor beta chains below were found in one sample sequenced in a study of T-cell reconstitution after alpha-beta-depleted transplantation in children. TCRbeta library construction was performed incorporating unique molecular identifiers. TCRdb re-analysed the PCR reads in MiXCR, keeping a single row per CDR3 protein. The data contain approximately 1,000,000 distinct CDR3 sequences, under 30% of them singletons. Material: PBMCs, mostly from graft donor cells, obtained 360 days after TCRalphabeta/CD19-depleted stem cell transplant. The origin of the receptors is a boy under three years old who had a stem cell transplant for SCID, so the T cells may come from the graft donor.

This clonotype was seen a handful of times. This chain links TRBV4-2 with TRBJ2-7, with D uncertain. Germline V gene data show CDR1 as LGHNA and CDR2 as YNFKEQ. V was trimmed by 1 base and J by 2 bases, leaving 6 bases between them. CDR3 size: 13 residues. The CDR3 loop is CASSQADPYEQYF. Here the CDR3 DNA reads TGTGCCAGCAGCCAAGCTGACCCCTACGAGCAGTACTTC.

The chain couples TRBV27 to TRBJ2-7; no definite D call. CDR1 MNHEY and CDR2 SMNVEV come from the germline V gene (reference sequence). Trimming took 5 bases from V and 5 from J, leaving 16 bases between them. The CDR3 consists of 14 residues. CDR3 amino acids: CASSHWKDGNEQYF. In DNA form, the CDR3 reads TGTGCCAGCAGTCATTGGAAGGACGGCAACGAGCAGTACTTC.

The chain links TRBV2 to TRBJ1-1; D is uncertain. This CDR3 spans 13 amino acids. Germline-derived CDR1 and CDR2 are SNHLY and FYNNEI. V lost 6 bases and J 1 base, leaving 9 bases between the germline ends. The CDR3: CASSNNGNTEAFF. Written as DNA, the CDR3 is TGTGCCAGCAGCAACAACGGGAACACTGAAGCTTTCTTT.

This clonotype was detected only a few times. V gene TRBV12-3 or TRBV12-4 combines with J gene TRBJ2-5; tentatively, D is TRBD1 (6 bases). The CDR3 runs to 14 residues. Trimming shortened V by 2 bases and J by 1 base, and 8 bases separated the two germline ends. The CDR3 coding sequence is TGTGCCAGCAGTTTATGGGACACCCAAGAGACCCAGTACTTC. Translation: CASSLWDTQETQYF.

This clonotype was picked up a small number of times. The rearrangement uses TRBV6-1 and TRBJ1-6; 9 nucleotides align to TRBD1. The V gene's germline CDR1 is MNHNS and CDR2 SASEGT. Trimming cost V 6 bases and J 8 bases; bases outside gene matches: 11. The CDR3 contains 16 residues. The CDR3 protein is CASRTWTGASHSPLHF. In nucleotides, the CDR3 is TGTGCCAGCAGAACCTGGACAGGGGCTAGTCATTCACCCCTCCACTTT.

V usage is TRBV5-5 and J usage is TRBJ2-7; D remains ambiguous. Trimming shortened V by 0 bases and J by 3 bases, and 10 bases separated the two germline ends. This CDR3 has 14 residues. Germline lookup yields CDR1 SGHKS and CDR2 YYEKEE (reference sequence). The CDR3 protein is CASSLVDIIYEQYF. The CDR3 DNA sequence: TGTGCCAGCAGCTTGGTAGACATCATCTACGAGCAGTACTTC.

J is TRBJ2-3 and V is TRBV2; D might be TRBD1 or TRBD2, each matching 5 bases. Germline assignment: CDR1 SNHLY and CDR2 FYNNEI. The V and J ends lost 6 bases and 8 bases respectively, with 15 bases between them. CDR3 length: 13 amino acids. The CDR3 region has the DNA TGTGCCAGCAGCGAGGGGCCGGAATCTACGCAGTATTTT. It yields the protein CASSEGPESTQYF.

This chain links TRBV20-1 with TRBJ2-7; D might be TRBD1 (6 bases). CDR1 is DFQATT, CDR2 SNEGSKA, per germline (reference sequence). V shed 3 bases and J shed 6 bases, with 12 bases lying between them. This CDR3 is built from 12 residues. The CDR3 DNA reads TGCAGTGCTAGTTGGGGGCTGGCCGAGCAGTACTTC. This gives the protein CSASWGLAEQYF.

This clonotype was counted once. Given a much more abundant clone one base away, this may be a read error. The gene calls are TRBV9 and TRBJ1-3, with D tentatively TRBD1 (6 bases). This CDR3 is built from 18 residues. Germline V gene sequence: CDR1 SGDLS, CDR2 YYNGEE. The CDR3 spells CAGSVGGGGLHSGNTIYF. The CDR3 bases are TGTGCCGGCAGCGTAGGGGGAGGCGGACTACACTCTGGAAACACCATATATTTT.

The rearrangement joins TRBV20-1 to TRBJ2-7; 10 bases map to TRBD1. The V gene end was trimmed by 5 bases and the J gene end by 5 bases; junction bases not matched to a gene: 9. The germline gives CDR1 DFQATT, CDR2 SNEGSKA (reference sequence). The CDR3 spans 14 residues. The CDR3 here is CSAQPGTGAHEQYF. DNA of the CDR3: TGCAGTGCTCAGCCAGGGACAGGGGCCCACGAGCAGTACTTC.

This clonotype was observed a handful of times. The J gene is TRBJ1-4, the V gene TRBV12-3 or TRBV12-4; D is unresolved. The CDR3 spans 11 residues. V was cut by 2 bases and J by 7 bases, with 2 bases left in between. CDR3 DNA sequence: TGTGCCAGCAGTTTATTTGAAAAACTGTTTTTT. This gives the protein CASSLFEKLFF.

This clonotype has just a few counts. The gene calls are TRBV20-1 and TRBJ1-6, with D perhaps TRBD1 (5 bases). The CDR3 totals 14 residues. Trimming pared 3 bases from V and 8 bases from J, leaving 14 bases between. Germline CDR1 and CDR2: DFQATT and SNEGSKA (reference sequence). This chain's CDR3 is CSARRQGADSPLHF. CDR3 nucleotide sequence: TGCAGTGCTAGGCGGCAGGGTGCCGATTCACCCCTCCACTTT.

This clonotype appeared a few times. The DNA for the CDR3 is TGTGCCATCAGTGACCCTGGACACAACACCGGGGAGCTGTTTTTT. Protein: CAISDPGHNTGELFF. The chain employs TRBV10-3 and TRBJ2-2; D might be TRBD1 (5 bases). V lost 3 bases and J 2 bases, leaving 10 bases between the germline ends. The CDR3 consists of 15 residues. Germline CDR1 is ENHRY and CDR2 is SYGVKD.

The chain couples TRBV5-1 to TRBJ2-3; D possibly matches TRBD1 or TRBD2 (5 bases each). The V and J ends lost 4 bases and 2 bases respectively, with 14 bases between them. Germline V gene sequence: CDR1 SGHRS, CDR2 YFSETQ. CDR3 length equals 15 residues. CDR3 sequence: CASSEGPFPTDTQYF. The CDR3 region has the DNA TGCGCCAGCAGCGAGGGACCCTTCCCCACAGATACGCAGTATTTT. Full variable domain (rest looked up from reference TRBV5-1 and TRBJ2-3): KAGVTQTPRYLIKTRGQQVTLSCSPISGHRSVSWYQQTPGQGLQFLFEYFSETQRNKGNFPGRFSGRQFSNSRSEMNVSTLELGDSALYLCASSEGPFPTDTQYFGPGTRLTVL.

The V and J genes are TRBV7-3 and TRBJ2-7; D is possibly TRBD1 (5 bases). The CDR3 sequence is 14 residues long. The V gene lost 1 base and the J gene lost 7 bases, with 14 bases spanning the gap. Germline V gene data show CDR1 as SGHTA and CDR2 as FQGTGA. CDR3 DNA sequence: TGTGCCAGCAGCTTAATCCCAATGGCAGGGGAGCAGTACTTC. Amino acid sequence: CASSLIPMAGEQYF. The full variable domain, with the rest looked up from reference TRBV7-3 and TRBJ2-7, is GAGVSQTPSNKVTEKGKYVELRCDPISGHTALYWYRQSLGQGPEFLIYFQGTGAADDSGLPNDRFFAVRPEGSVSTLKIQRTERGDSAVYLCASSLIPMAGEQYFGPGTRLTVT.

The chain employs TRBV20-1 and TRBJ1-4, with 8 positions matching TRBD1. CDR3 length equals 13 residues. The germline V gene has CDR1 DFQATT and CDR2 SNEGSKA (reference sequence). J gave up 8 bases and V 6 bases, and 8 bases lay outside the gene matches. The CDR3 nucleotides are TGCAGTGCGCTCAGGACAGGGCCAGAAAAACTGTTTTTT. Translation: CSALRTGPEKLFF.

DNA of the CDR3: TGTGCCAGCAGTCCCTATCCAGCTAACAATCAGCCCCAGCATTTT. Amino acids: CASSPYPANNQPQHF. The genes are TRBV27 and TRBJ1-5; D is uncertain. CDR1 and CDR2 (germline): MNHEY, SMNVEV (reference sequence). The CDR3 length is 15 residues. Trimming shortened V by 5 bases and J by 3 bases, and 14 bases separated the two germline ends.

This clonotype has only a few counts. This rearrangement joins TRBV4-2 to TRBJ2-5; a weak D match, TRBD1 (6 bases). Between the trimmed V and J ends, which lost 1 base and 1 base, there was a span of 13 bases. The CDR3 covers 16 residues. Germline V gives CDR1 LGHNA, CDR2 YNFKEQ. CDR3 region: CASSQVGQRTQETQYF. The DNA of the CDR3 is TGTGCCAGCAGCCAAGTAGGACAGAGAACCCAAGAGACCCAGTACTTC.

The J gene is TRBJ2-7, the V gene TRBV29-1; 7 nucleotides match TRBD1. This CDR3 is 13 amino acids long. The germline V gene encodes CDR1 SQVTM and CDR2 ANQGSEA. The J segment lost 2 bases and the V segment lost 7 bases, leaving 8 bases of the junction unmatched. The CDR3 DNA reads as TGCAGCGCCGGCCAGGGGACAGCCTACGAGCAGTACTTC. This codes for CSAGQGTAYEQYF.

This clonotype was seen only a few times. The chain employs TRBV9 and TRBJ1-6; D may be TRBD1 (6 bases). Germline V CDR1 and CDR2: SGDLS, YYNGEE. With 2 bases removed from V and 10 bases from J, the gap between germline ends came to 16 bases. The CDR3 length is 15 residues. DNA for the CDR3: TGTGCCAGCAGCGTCGGACAGCCCAAGGTGTCACCCCTCCACTTT. It specifies CASSVGQPKVSPLHF.

This clonotype was counted a few times. The V and J genes are TRBV7-2 and TRBJ2-1; weak D call: TRBD1 (5 bases). The V end lost 4 bases, the J end lost 3 bases, and 19 bases lay between the germline ends. Germline assignment: CDR1 SGHTA and CDR2 FQGNSA. The CDR3 has 17 amino acids. CDR3 nucleotide sequence: TGTGCCAGCAGCTACGGCACAGGTGGAGCACTCTACAATGAGCAGTTCTTC. Translation: CASSYGTGGALYNEQFF.

This rearrangement joins TRBV9 to TRBJ2-7; 9 bases align to TRBD1. The germline V gene encodes CDR1 SGDLS and CDR2 YYNGEE. V was clipped by 3 bases and J by 2 bases; unmatched bases: 9. This CDR3 has 16 amino acids. The CDR3 bases are TGTGCCAGCAGCGCATCCCCGGGACAGGGCGCCTACGAGCAGTACTTC. This gives the protein CASSASPGQGAYEQYF.

This clonotype was seen repeatedly, ten times or more. V gene TRBV3-1 combines with J gene TRBJ2-3; D gene uncertain. Germline loops: CDR1 LGHDT, CDR2 YNNKEL (reference sequence). The CDR3 has 15 residues. V lost 0 bases and J lost 0, with 7 bases in between. As DNA, the CDR3 is TGTGCCAGCAGCCAAGATTCGGCTAGCACAGATACGCAGTATTTT. Protein sequence: CASSQDSASTDTQYF.

The rearrangement uses TRBV7-2 and TRBJ2-1; 12 bases agree with TRBD2. CDR1 is SGHTA and CDR2 is FQGNSA in the germline V gene. The CDR3 contains 16 residues. Trimming took 1 base from V and 8 from J; bases not matched to a gene: 6. CDR3: CASSLVPSGGADEQFF. In DNA form, the CDR3 reads TGTGCCAGCAGCTTAGTCCCTAGCGGGGGGGCGGATGAGCAGTTCTTC.

This clonotype was counted a few times. This sequence joins TRBV20-1 and TRBJ1-1, with D possibly matching TRBD1 (5 bases). The CDR3 totals 14 residues. V gave up 3 bases and J gave up 6 bases, with 17 bases separating them. CDR1 is DFQATT, CDR2 SNEGSKA, per germline (reference sequence). The CDR3 protein is CSAREIKGKAEAFF. The CDR3 DNA reads as TGCAGTGCTAGGGAAATTAAGGGGAAGGCTGAAGCTTTCTTT.

The sample holds a few counts of this clonotype. This chain joins TRBV7-9 and TRBJ1-5, with 7 nucleotides matching TRBD1. Germline lookup yields CDR1 SEHNR and CDR2 FQNEAQ (reference sequence). The V gene end was trimmed by 5 bases and the J gene end by 3 bases; junction bases not matched to a gene: 10. The length of the CDR3 is 16 residues. The CDR3 DNA reads as TGTGCCAGCAGCCACGCACAGGGGATCTCCAATCAGCCCCAGCATTTT. Translation gives CASSHAQGISNQPQHF. The entire variable domain, with the rest obtained from reference TRBV7-9 and TRBJ1-5, is as follows: DTGVSQNPRHKITKRGQNVTFRCDPISEHNRLYWYRQTLGQGPEFLTYFQNEAQLEKSRLLSDRFSAERPKGSFSTLEIQRTEQGDSAMYLCASSHAQGISNQPQHFGDGTRLSIL.

This clonotype was seen once. The chain employs TRBV7-9 and TRBJ1-1; 11 positions agree with TRBD1. The germline gives CDR1 SEHNR, CDR2 FQNEAQ (reference sequence). This CDR3 is 16 amino acids long. The trim removed 4 bases at V and 1 base at J, leaving 5 bases unmatched. The CDR3 is CASSYRTGGPNTEAFF. The CDR3 nucleotides read TGTGCCAGCAGCTACAGGACAGGGGGCCCGAACACTGAAGCTTTCTTT.

This clonotype occurred once. This rearrangement joins TRBV2 to TRBJ1-1; weak D call: TRBD1 (5 bases). Germline loops: CDR1 SNHLY, CDR2 FYNNEI. Trimming left V 6 bases short and J 2 bases short, with 13 bases between. CDR3 length: 14 residues. The CDR3 DNA is TGTGCCAGCAGAGACAGCACCATAAACACTGAAGCTTTCTTT. The encoded protein is CASRDSTINTEAFF. Full variable domain (remainder filled in from reference TRBV2 and TRBJ1-1): EPEVTQTPSHQVTQMGQEVILRCVPISNHLYFYWYRQILGQKVEFLVSFYNNEISEKSEIFDDQFSVERPDGSNFTLKIRSTKLEDSAMYFCASRDSTINTEAFFGQGTRLTVV.

This clonotype was observed a few times. The CDR3 coding sequence is TGTGCCAGCAGTTTTCTCGCGGCGGTCGGTGAGCAGTTCTTC. Translation: CASSFLAAVGEQFF. V usage is TRBV12-3 or TRBV12-4 and J usage is TRBJ2-1; no clear D. V lost 3 bases and J 9 bases, leaving 15 bases between the germline ends. The length of the CDR3 is 14 residues.

This clonotype came up a few times. The genes are TRBV12-3 or TRBV12-4 and TRBJ2-5; no clear D gene. V lost 1 base and J lost 2, with 8 bases in between. The CDR3 has 14 residues. The CDR3 coding sequence is TGTGCCAGCAGTTTAGACCCGATACAAGAGACCCAGTACTTC. Translation gives CASSLDPIQETQYF.